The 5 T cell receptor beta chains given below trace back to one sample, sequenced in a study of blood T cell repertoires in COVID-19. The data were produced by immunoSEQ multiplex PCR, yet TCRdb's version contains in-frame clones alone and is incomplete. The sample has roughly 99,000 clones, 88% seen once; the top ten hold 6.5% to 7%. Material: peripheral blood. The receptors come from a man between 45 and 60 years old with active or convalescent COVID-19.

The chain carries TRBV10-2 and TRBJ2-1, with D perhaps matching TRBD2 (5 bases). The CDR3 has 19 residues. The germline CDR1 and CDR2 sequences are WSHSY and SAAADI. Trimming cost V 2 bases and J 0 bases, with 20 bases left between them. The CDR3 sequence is CASSEVPGFLIRSYNEQFF. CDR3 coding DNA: TGCGCCAGCAGTGAGGTTCCGGGATTTCTTATCCGCTCCTACAATGAGCAGTTCTTC.

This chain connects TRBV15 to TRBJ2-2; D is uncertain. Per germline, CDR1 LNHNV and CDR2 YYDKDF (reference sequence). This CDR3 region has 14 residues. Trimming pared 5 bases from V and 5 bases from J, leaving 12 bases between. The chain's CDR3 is CATSYRGETGELFF. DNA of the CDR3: TGTGCCACCAGCTACCGCGGAGAGACCGGGGAGCTGTTTTTT.

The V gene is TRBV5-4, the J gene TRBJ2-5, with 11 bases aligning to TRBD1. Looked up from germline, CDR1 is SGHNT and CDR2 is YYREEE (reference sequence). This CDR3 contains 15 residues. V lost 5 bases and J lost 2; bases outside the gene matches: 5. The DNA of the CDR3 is TGTGCCAGCAGAATGGACAGGGGGCCTCAAGAGACCCAGTACTTC. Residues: CASRMDRGPQETQYF.

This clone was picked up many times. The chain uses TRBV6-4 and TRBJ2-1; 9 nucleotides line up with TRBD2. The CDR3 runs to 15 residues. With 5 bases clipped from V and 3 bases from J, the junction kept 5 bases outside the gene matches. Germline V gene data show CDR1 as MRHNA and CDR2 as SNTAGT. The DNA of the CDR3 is TGTGCCAGCAGTCGGGCTAGCGGGGACTACAATGAGCAGTTCTTC. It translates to CASSRASGDYNEQFF.

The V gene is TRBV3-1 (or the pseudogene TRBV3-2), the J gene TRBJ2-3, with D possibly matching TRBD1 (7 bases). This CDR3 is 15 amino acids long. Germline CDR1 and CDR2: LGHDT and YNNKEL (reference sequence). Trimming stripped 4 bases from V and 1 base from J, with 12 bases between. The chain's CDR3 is CASSLTRGGTDTQYF. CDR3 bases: TGTGCCAGCAGCCTAACCAGGGGGGGCACAGATACGCAGTATTTT.